These 25 T cell receptor beta chains were all obtained from the same sample, sequenced in a study of blood T cells in healthy people across ages. A second PCR, run for roughly 7 to 11 cycles, used a sample-barcoded 5' primer plus a J-beta primer mix. TCRdb re-called the 5' RACE reads with MiXCR, one entry per CDR3 protein. Among some 710,000 distinct CDR3 sequences listed, about 20% were seen once. Sample: blood. Receptors were obtained from a man in his sixties or seventies in good health.

At least ten counts were recorded for this clonotype. The chain recombines TRBV3-1 with TRBJ2-4; D is ambiguous. The CDR3 has 15 amino acids. Trimming took 2 bases from V and 0 from J, leaving 8 bases between them. The germline V gene has CDR1 LGHDT and CDR2 YNNKEL (reference sequence). The DNA of the CDR3 is TGTGCCAGCAGCCAATTACTGGGAGCCAAAAACATTCAGTACTTC. It yields the protein CASSQLLGAKNIQYF.

The chain joins TRBV19 to TRBJ2-1; 13 nucleotides align to TRBD2. The J call is in doubt because the DNA end fits TRBJ2-5 better. This CDR3 has 14 amino acids. Germline CDR1 and CDR2: LNHDA and SQIVND (reference sequence). The CDR3 spells CATKALAGGETQYF. CDR3 bases: TGTGCCACTAAAGCACTAGCGGGAGGGGAGACCCAGTACTTC.

This clonotype was observed a handful of times. The V call is TRBV20-1, the J call TRBJ2-2, with a possible D match to TRBD1 (6 bases). Between the trimmed V and J ends, which lost 6 bases and 6 bases, there was a span of 20 bases. CDR3 size: 15 residues. CDR1 DFQATT and CDR2 SNEGSKA come from the germline V gene (reference sequence). CDR3 nucleotide sequence: TGCAGTGCGAATAACCCGGGACATGGTTCCGGGGAGCTGTTTTTT. It yields the protein CSANNPGHGSGELFF.

This clonotype came up a few times. The chain carries TRBV7-8 and TRBJ1-1, with no clear D. The CDR3 has 14 amino acids. With 3 bases removed from V and 0 bases from J, the gap between germline ends came to 8 bases. CDR1 is SGHVS and CDR2 is FQNEAQ in the germline V gene. Here the CDR3 reads CASSFWQLNTEAFF. The DNA of the CDR3 is TGTGCCAGCAGCTTCTGGCAATTGAACACTGAAGCTTTCTTT.

This clonotype was seen only a few times. The chain joins TRBV7-3 to TRBJ2-3; 7 bases match TRBD2. The CDR3 is 16 residues long. Germline CDR1 is SGHTA and CDR2 is FQGTGA. The junction had 10 bases not matched to a gene; V was cut back by 5 bases and J by 2 bases. The chain's CDR3 is CASSLQASGNTDTQYF. The CDR3 region has the DNA TGTGCCAGCAGCCTACAGGCTAGCGGTAACACAGATACGCAGTATTTT.

This clonotype was seen only a few times. The chain uses TRBV6-5 and TRBJ1-2; no clear D. Germline-derived CDR1 and CDR2 are MNHEY and SVGAGI. The CDR3 runs 12 residues. The V end was cut by 5 bases, the J end by 8 bases, with 12 bases between. CDR3 loop: CASSERREGYTF. CDR3 nucleotide sequence: TGTGCCAGCAGTGAAAGGAGGGAAGGCTACACCTTC.

Only a few counts were recorded for this clonotype. The CDR3 sequence is CASSDEVHTQYF. The CDR3 bases are TGTGCCAGCAGTGACGAGGTGCATACGCAGTATTTT. J is TRBJ2-3 and V is TRBV2; D gene uncertain. Deletions cut 3 bases from V and 7 bases from J, with 8 bases between. Germline V lookup: CDR1 SNHLY, CDR2 FYNNEI. The CDR3 covers 12 residues.

This chain links TRBV18 with TRBJ2-7, with a weak D call TRBD1 (5 bases). Per the germline V gene, CDR1 is KGHSH and CDR2 is LQKENI. With 1 base removed from V and 5 bases from J, the gap between germline ends came to 15 bases. The CDR3 length is 15 residues. The CDR3 region has the DNA TGTGCCAGCTCACCACAGGGTCAGGGCCTGGACGAGCAGTACGTC. Translation: CASSPQGQGLDEQYV.

This clonotype was picked up many times. This chain joins TRBV12-3 or TRBV12-4 and TRBJ2-3; 7 bases align to TRBD2. With 3 bases clipped from V and 7 bases from J, the junction kept 7 bases outside the gene matches. This CDR3 contains 14 residues. CDR3 region: CASSFPRERHTQYF. The DNA for the CDR3 is TGTGCCAGCAGTTTCCCGCGGGAGAGGCATACGCAGTATTTT.

The CDR3, as DNA: TGCAGTGCTAGCCCGGGACTAGCGGGAGCCCCCTACAATGAGCAGTTCTTC. It specifies CSASPGLAGAPYNEQFF. The rearrangement uses TRBV20-1 and TRBJ2-1, with 14 bases that match TRBD2. CDR3 length: 17 amino acids. Germline trimming cut 3 bases from V and 2 bases from J; bases unmatched to any gene: 6. The V gene's germline CDR1 is DFQATT and CDR2 SNEGSKA (reference sequence).

The table lists this clonotype with many counts. The chain employs TRBV13 and TRBJ1-1; tentatively, D is TRBD1 (6 bases). Between the trimmed V and J ends, which lost 3 bases and 4 bases, there was a span of 12 bases. Germline V gives CDR1 PRHDT, CDR2 FYEKMQ (reference sequence). The CDR3 length is 14 residues. The CDR3 DNA is TGTGCCAGCAGCTTGCAGGGGCCGGCCACTGAAGCTTTCTTT. Translated, it gives CASSLQGPATEAFF.

This clonotype was counted ten times or more. This sequence joins TRBV7-8 and TRBJ1-4, with a possible D match to TRBD1 (5 bases). Germline V lookup: CDR1 SGHVS, CDR2 FQNEAQ. The CDR3 runs to 15 residues. Trimming took off 5 bases at V and 10 bases at J, with 20 bases between the two ends. As DNA, the CDR3 is TGTGCCAGCAGCCACCGCGGGGCAGGTCCCGGAAAACTGTTTTTT. It encodes CASSHRGAGPGKLFF. Full variable domain (remainder filled in from reference TRBV7-8 and TRBJ1-4): GAGVSQSPRYKVAKRGQDVALRCDPISGHVSLFWYQQALGQGPEFLTYFQNEAQLDKSGLPSDRFFAERPEGSVSTLKIQRTQQEDSAVYLCASSHRGAGPGKLFFGSGTQLSVL.

This clonotype has ten or more counts. J is TRBJ2-1 and V is TRBV5-1; D unresolved. Trimming pared 3 bases from V and 5 bases from J, leaving 18 bases between. This CDR3 is built from 16 residues. Germline CDR1 is SGHRS and CDR2 is YFSETQ. The CDR3 reads CASSSNSGAEHNEQFF. The CDR3 DNA is TGCGCCAGCAGCTCCAATTCGGGTGCGGAGCACAATGAGCAGTTCTTC.

Of note for this clonotype: The junction departs from germline at one end; a sequencing error may be responsible. The chain joins TRBV2 to TRBJ2-4; 9 nucleotides align to TRBD1. Germline-derived CDR1 and CDR2 are SNHLY and FYNNEI. The CDR3 runs to 15 residues. The CDR3, as DNA: TGTGCCAGCAGTGTCCATGACAGGGGGAAAAACATCCAGTACTTC. It encodes CASSVHDRGKNIQYF.

This clonotype was detected many times. V and J are TRBV29-1 and TRBJ2-3, with 7 bases fitting TRBD2. V dropped 7 bases and J dropped 0; count of bases not matched to a gene: 4. Germline V gene lookup returns CDR1 SQVTM and CDR2 ANQGSEA. The CDR3 loop spans 13 amino acids. The CDR3 DNA reads TGCAGCGCAGATAGCGGGAGCACAGATACGCAGTATTTT. Translation gives CSADSGSTDTQYF.

The table lists this clonotype with many counts. V and J are TRBV30 and TRBJ1-3; D remains unclear. The germline CDR1 and CDR2 sequences are GTSNPN and SVGIG (reference sequence). Trimming took off 1 base at V and 3 bases at J, with 4 bases between the two ends. This CDR3 is 12 amino acids long. The CDR3 DNA reads as TGTGCCTGGAGTGGCTTTGGAAACACCATATATTTT. This sequence encodes CAWSGFGNTIYF. The whole variable domain, remainder taken from reference TRBV30 and TRBJ1-3, is SQTIHQWPATLVQPVGSPLSLECTVEGTSNPNLYWYRQAAGRGLQLLFYSVGIGQISSEVPQNLSASRPQDRQFILSSKKLLLSDSGFYLCAWSGFGNTIYFGEGSWLTVV.

This clonotype was observed a handful of times. The chain employs TRBV14 and TRBJ2-5; D gene ambiguous. TRBJ2-1 matches the DNA end more closely, so the J call is doubtful. This CDR3 is 17 amino acids long. Germline assignment: CDR1 SGHDN and CDR2 FVKESK. The CDR3 sequence is CASSQGYGSPLHNEQFF. CDR3 nucleotide sequence: TGTGCCAGCAGCCAAGGGTACGGGTCCCCCCTTCACAATGAGCAGTTCTTC.

A few counts support this clonotype. V gene TRBV12-3 or TRBV12-4 combines with J gene TRBJ2-7, with 14 bases lining up with TRBD2. The CDR3 spans 15 residues. The V and J ends lost 5 bases and 2 bases, in that order; junction bases with no gene match: 2. For the CDR3, the DNA is TGTGCCAGCAGTCCGACTAGCGGGAGGGCCTACGAGCAGTACGTC. It translates to CASSPTSGRAYEQYV.

This clonotype was found a few times. The gene calls are TRBV20-1 and TRBJ2-5, with D possibly TRBD2 on 5 matching bases. V lost 5 bases, J lost 1 base, and 11 bases lay in between. CDR1 and CDR2 from the germline V gene are DFQATT and SNEGSKA (reference sequence). This CDR3 region has 13 residues. Here the CDR3 reads CSAPRESQETQYF. The DNA for the CDR3 is TGCAGTGCTCCACGGGAATCCCAAGAGACCCAGTACTTC.

The chain uses TRBV10-3 and TRBJ2-1; 9 positions agree with TRBD1. Germline CDR1 and CDR2: ENHRY and SYGVKD. The CDR3 covers 16 residues. The trim removed 4 bases at V and 2 bases at J, leaving 6 bases unmatched. The CDR3 sequence is CAISGETGGAYNEQFF. For the CDR3, the DNA is TGTGCCATCAGTGGGGAAACAGGGGGCGCCTACAATGAGCAGTTCTTC.

Only a few counts were recorded for this clonotype. The genes are TRBV20-1 and TRBJ2-1; perhaps D is TRBD1 or TRBD2 (6 bases each). Germline CDR1 DFQATT, CDR2 SNEGSKA (reference sequence). The CDR3 consists of 14 residues. Deletions cut 3 bases from V and 2 bases from J, with 11 bases between. Here the CDR3 reads CSARKGGPYNEQFF. CDR3 DNA sequence: TGCAGTGCTAGGAAGGGGGGCCCCTACAATGAGCAGTTCTTC.

This clonotype showed up just a few times. The chain employs TRBV12-3 or TRBV12-4 and TRBJ2-5, with D perhaps TRBD2 (6 bases). The DNA end lines up better with TRBJ2-7; the J call may be wrong. The CDR3 has 13 residues. CDR3 in amino acids: CASSTGLNYEQYV. CDR3 sequence (DNA): TGTGCCAGCAGTACGGGACTCAACTACGAGCAGTACGTC.

V gene TRBV6-5 combines with J gene TRBJ2-7; D call uncertain. V was cut by 2 bases and J by 3 bases, with 14 bases left in between. Germline loops: CDR1 MNHEY, CDR2 SVGAGI. There are 15 residues in the CDR3. The CDR3 coding sequence is TGTGCCAGCAGTTACGGGGTTAAGGAGCTCTACGAGCAGTACTTC. Protein sequence: CASSYGVKELYEQYF.

The chain has TRBV19 and TRBJ2-5; either TRBD1 or TRBD2 may fit D (5 bases each). Germline lookup yields CDR1 LNHDA and CDR2 SQIVND (reference sequence). V lost 8 bases to trimming and J lost 1 base, with 11 bases between them. The CDR3 spans 13 residues. CDR3 region: CASGGDLQETQYF. DNA for the CDR3: TGTGCCAGTGGTGGGGACCTCCAAGAGACCCAGTACTTC.

The chain joins TRBV20-1 to TRBJ2-1, with D perhaps matching TRBD1 (6 bases). The V gene's germline CDR1 is DFQATT and CDR2 SNEGSKA (reference sequence). With 0 bases removed from V and 12 bases from J, the gap between germline ends came to 9 bases. The CDR3 totals 11 residues. In DNA form, the CDR3 reads TGCAGTGCTAGAGAGGACAGTTTGCAGTTCTTC. This gives the protein CSAREDSLQFF.